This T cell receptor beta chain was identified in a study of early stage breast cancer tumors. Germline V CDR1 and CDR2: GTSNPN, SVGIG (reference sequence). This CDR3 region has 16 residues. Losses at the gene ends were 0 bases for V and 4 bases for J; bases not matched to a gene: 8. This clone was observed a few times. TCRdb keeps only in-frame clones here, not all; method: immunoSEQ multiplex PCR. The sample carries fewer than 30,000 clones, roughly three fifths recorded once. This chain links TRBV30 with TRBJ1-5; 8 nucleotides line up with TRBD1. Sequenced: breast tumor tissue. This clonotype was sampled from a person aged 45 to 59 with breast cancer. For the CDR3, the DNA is TGTGCCTGGAGTGTAGCCCCAGGGGGCTTAAATCAGCCCCAGCATTTT. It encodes CAWSVAPGGLNQPQHF.